This T cell receptor (beta chain) came from a study of blood T cells in healthy people across ages. Alongside a J-beta primer mix, a sample-barcoded 5' primer served in a second PCR lasting about 6 to 12 cycles. From the 5' RACE reads, TCRdb called clonotypes with MiXCR, one entry per CDR3 protein. This sample yields about 1.7 million distinct CDR3 sequences, of which 28% are seen a single time; around 7.7% belongs to the top ten. In germline, CDR1 is SQVTM, CDR2 ANQGSEA. The CDR3 is made up of 15 amino acids. On this clonotype: With a much larger clone just one base away, this may be a read error.

The TCR was taken from a woman in her twenties or thirties in good health. Sequenced sample: blood. The chain uses TRBV29-1 and TRBJ2-1; TRBD2 is a possible D gene (6 bases). The closer fit of TRBJ2-7 to the DNA end suggests the J call may be wrong. The CDR3 region is CSARLGTSSYNEQYF. The CDR3, as DNA: TGCAGCGCTAGACTAGGGACGAGCTCCTACAATGAGCAGTACTTC.